This T cell receptor (beta chain) was documented in a study of blood T cell repertoires in COVID-19. Study-wide context: PBMCs, B-cell-depleted T cells, or T cells were the source of the cDNA or gDNA that made up the material.

Patients of the Seattle cohort, enrolled during active infection, were followed longitudinally. Generated by immunoSEQ multiplex PCR, the TCRdb table keeps only in-frame clones and is missing some. Here the sample spans fewer than 600,000 clones, nearly 90% being singletons. This clone is a singleton in its sample. CDR1 is GTSNPN, CDR2 SVGIG, per germline (reference sequence). The CDR3 is made up of 15 amino acids. Trimming took 2 bases from V and 2 from J; bases not matched to a gene: 5. The chain carries TRBV30 and TRBJ1-4, with TRBD1 matching 7 bases. This TCR was recovered from a man aged 18 to 29 with COVID-19, enrolled during active disease. The sample was peripheral blood. As DNA, the CDR3 is TGTGCCTGGAGTTTAACAGGGGCCACTAATGAAAAACTGTTTTTT. This gives the protein CAWSLTGATNEKLFF.